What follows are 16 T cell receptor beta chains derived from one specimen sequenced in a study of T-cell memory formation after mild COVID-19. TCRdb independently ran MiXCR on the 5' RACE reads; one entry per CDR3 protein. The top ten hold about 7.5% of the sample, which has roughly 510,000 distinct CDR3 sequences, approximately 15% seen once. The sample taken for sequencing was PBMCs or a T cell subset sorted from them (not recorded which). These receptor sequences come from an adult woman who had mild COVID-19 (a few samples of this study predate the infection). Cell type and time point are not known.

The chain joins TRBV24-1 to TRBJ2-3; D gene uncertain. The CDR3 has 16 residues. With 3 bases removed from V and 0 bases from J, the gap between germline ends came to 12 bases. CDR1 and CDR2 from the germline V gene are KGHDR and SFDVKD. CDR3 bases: TGTGCCACCAGTGATCAGACCTTCGCTAGCACAGATACGCAGTATTTT. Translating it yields CATSDQTFASTDTQYF.

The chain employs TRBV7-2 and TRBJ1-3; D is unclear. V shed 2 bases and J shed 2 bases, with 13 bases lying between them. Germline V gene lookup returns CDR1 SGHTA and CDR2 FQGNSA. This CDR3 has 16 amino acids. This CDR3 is CASSLTCRRAGNTIYF. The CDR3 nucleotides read TGTGCCAGCAGCTTAACGTGCCGGCGGGCTGGAAACACCATATATTTT.

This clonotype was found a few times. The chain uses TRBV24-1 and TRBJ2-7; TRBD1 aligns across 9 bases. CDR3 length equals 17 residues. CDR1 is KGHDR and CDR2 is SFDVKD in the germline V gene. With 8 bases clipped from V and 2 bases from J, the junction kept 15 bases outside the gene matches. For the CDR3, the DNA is TGTGCCACCACACCTTCGGGACAGGGCAAATTTCCCTACGAGCAGTACTTC. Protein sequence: CATTPSGQGKFPYEQYF.

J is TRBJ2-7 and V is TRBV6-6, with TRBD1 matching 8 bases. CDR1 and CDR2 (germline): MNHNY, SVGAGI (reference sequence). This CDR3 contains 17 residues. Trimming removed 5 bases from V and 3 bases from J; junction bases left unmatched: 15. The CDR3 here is CASSKGTGNYRGYEQYF. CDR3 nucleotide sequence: TGTGCCAGCAGTAAGGGGACAGGAAACTACCGCGGCTACGAGCAGTACTTC.

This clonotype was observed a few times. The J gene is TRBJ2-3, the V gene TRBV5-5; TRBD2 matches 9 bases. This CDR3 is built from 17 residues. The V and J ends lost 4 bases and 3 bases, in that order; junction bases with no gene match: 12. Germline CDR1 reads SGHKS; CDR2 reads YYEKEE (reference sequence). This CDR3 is CASSPGGGGGATDTQYF. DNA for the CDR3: TGTGCCAGCAGCCCCGGAGGGGGCGGGGGGGCGACAGATACGCAGTATTTT.

CDR3 loop: CASSPPGGEDTQYF. The CDR3 DNA follows: TGTGCCAGCTCACCACCAGGAGGGGAAGATACGCAGTATTTT. The gene calls are TRBV18 and TRBJ2-3; D is perhaps TRBD2 (6 bases). CDR3 length equals 14 residues. Deletions cut 0 bases from V and 5 bases from J, with 9 bases between. From germline, CDR1 is KGHSH and CDR2 LQKENI.

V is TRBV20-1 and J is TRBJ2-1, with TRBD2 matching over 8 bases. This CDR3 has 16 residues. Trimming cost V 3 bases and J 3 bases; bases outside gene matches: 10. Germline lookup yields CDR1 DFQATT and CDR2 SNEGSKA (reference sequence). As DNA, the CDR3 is TGCAGTGCTAGTCAAAGTAGCGGGATCCTCTACAATGAGCAGTTCTTC. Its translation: CSASQSSGILYNEQFF.

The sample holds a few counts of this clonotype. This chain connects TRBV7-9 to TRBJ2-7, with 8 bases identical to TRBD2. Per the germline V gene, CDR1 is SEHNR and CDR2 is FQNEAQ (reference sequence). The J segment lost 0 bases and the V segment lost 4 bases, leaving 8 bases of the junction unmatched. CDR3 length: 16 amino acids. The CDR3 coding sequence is TGTGCCAGCAGCTCCACTAGCGGCAAGAGCTCCTACGAGCAGTACTTC. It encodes CASSSTSGKSSYEQYF.

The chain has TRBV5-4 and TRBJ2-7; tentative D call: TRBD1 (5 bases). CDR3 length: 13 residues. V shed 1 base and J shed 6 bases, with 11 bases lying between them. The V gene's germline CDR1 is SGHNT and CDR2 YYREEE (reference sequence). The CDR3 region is CASSLKGFVEQYF. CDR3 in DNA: TGTGCCAGCAGCTTGAAGGGGTTTGTCGAGCAGTACTTC.

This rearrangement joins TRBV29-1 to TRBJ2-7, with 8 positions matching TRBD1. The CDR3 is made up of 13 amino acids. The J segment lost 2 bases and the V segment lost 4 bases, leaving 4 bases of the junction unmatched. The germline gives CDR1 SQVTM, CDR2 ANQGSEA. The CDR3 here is CSVGQGTPYEQYF. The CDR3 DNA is TGCAGCGTTGGACAGGGGACTCCCTACGAGCAGTACTTC.

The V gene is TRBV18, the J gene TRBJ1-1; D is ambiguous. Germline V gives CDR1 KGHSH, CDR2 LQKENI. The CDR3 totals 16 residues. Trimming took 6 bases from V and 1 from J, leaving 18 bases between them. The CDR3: CASSPGVSKGNTEAFF. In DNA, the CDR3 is TGTGCCAGCTCTCCCGGGGTTTCCAAGGGGAACACTGAAGCTTTCTTT.

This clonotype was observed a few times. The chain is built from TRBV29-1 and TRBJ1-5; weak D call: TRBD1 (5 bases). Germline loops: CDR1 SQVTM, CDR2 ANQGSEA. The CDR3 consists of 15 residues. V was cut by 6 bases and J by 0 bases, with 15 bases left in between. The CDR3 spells CSVRMGGNSNQPQHF. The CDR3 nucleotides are TGCAGCGTCCGAATGGGGGGGAATAGCAATCAGCCCCAGCATTTT. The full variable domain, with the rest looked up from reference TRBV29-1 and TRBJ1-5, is SAVISQKPSRDICQRGTSLTIQCQVDSQVTMMFWYRQQPGQSLTLIATANQGSEATYESGFVIDKFPISRPNLTFSTLTVSNMSPEDSSIYLCSVRMGGNSNQPQHFGDGTRLSIL.

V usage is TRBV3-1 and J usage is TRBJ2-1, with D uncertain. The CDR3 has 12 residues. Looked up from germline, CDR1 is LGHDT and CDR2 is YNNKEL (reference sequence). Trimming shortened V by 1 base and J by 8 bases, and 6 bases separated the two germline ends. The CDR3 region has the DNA TGTGCCAGCAGCCAAGGACGGTATGAGCAGTTCTTC. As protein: CASSQGRYEQFF.

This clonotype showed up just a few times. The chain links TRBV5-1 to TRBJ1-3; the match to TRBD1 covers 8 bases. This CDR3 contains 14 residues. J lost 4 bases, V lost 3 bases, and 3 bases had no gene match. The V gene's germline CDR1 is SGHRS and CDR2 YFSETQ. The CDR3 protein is CASSWGTGGNTIYF. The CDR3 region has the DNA TGCGCCAGCAGCTGGGGGACAGGCGGAAACACCATATATTTT.

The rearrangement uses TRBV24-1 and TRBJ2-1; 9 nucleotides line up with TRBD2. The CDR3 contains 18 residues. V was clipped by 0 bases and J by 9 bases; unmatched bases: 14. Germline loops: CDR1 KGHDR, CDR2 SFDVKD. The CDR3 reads CATSDLRRREGLPLEQFF. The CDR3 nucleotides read TGTGCCACCAGTGATTTGCGGAGGCGGGAGGGCCTACCACTTGAGCAGTTCTTC.

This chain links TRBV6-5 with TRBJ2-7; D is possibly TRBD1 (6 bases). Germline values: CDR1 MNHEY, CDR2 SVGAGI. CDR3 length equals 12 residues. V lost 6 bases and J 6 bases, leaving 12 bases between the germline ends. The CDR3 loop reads CASSLQGSEQYF. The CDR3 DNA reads TGTGCCAGCAGCCTACAGGGATCCGAGCAGTACTTC.